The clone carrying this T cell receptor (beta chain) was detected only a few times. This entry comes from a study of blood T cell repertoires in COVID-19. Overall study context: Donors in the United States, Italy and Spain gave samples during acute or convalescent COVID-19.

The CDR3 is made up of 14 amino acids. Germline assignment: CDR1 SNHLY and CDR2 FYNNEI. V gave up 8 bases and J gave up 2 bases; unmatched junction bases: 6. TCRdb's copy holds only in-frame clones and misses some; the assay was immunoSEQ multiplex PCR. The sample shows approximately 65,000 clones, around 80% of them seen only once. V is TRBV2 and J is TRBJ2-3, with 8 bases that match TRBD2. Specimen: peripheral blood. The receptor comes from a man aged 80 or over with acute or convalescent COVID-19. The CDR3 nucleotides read TGTGCCAGCCAATTGACTAGCGTCACAGATACGCAGTATTTT. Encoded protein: CASQLTSVTDTQYF.